A selection of T cell receptor beta chains follows, all from one sample in a study of T-cell memory formation after mild COVID-19. TCRdb re-called the 5' RACE reads through MiXCR, storing one row per CDR3 protein. The sample holds about 470,000 distinct CDR3 sequences, about 20% seen once. The sample was PBMCs or a T cell subset sorted from them (not recorded which). The receptors stem from an adult woman who had mild COVID-19 (a few samples of this study predate the infection). Cell type and time point are not known. Each CDR3 is given with its conserved first and last residue. Fields, in order: CDR3 DNA, CDR3 protein, V gene, D gene, clone size, J gene. D genes are given only for firm matches. The size of a clone is reported for some rows only, either as once, few or many, or as a class for expanded clones.

cdr3_nt: TGTGCCAGCAGTTTACCGGGACAGGGTCCTTATACGCAGTATTTT
cdr3_aa: CASSLPGQGPYTQYF
v_call: TRBV12-3/TRBV12-4
d_call: TRBD1
clone_size: NA
j_call: TRBJ2-3

cdr3_nt: TGTGCCAGCAGCTTAGAGACTCACGGCAAAAACATTCAGTACTTC
cdr3_aa: CASSLETHGKNIQYF
v_call: TRBV7-9
d_call: NA
clone_size: NA
j_call: TRBJ2-4

cdr3_nt: TGTGCCAGCAGGAAGGGGCAGGGAACACTTCAAGAGACCCAGTACTTC
cdr3_aa: CASRKGQGTLQETQYF
v_call: TRBV11-2
d_call: NA
clone_size: many
j_call: TRBJ2-5

cdr3_nt: TGTGCCAGCAGCTTTAGCGGTTTTTACGAGCAGTACTTC
cdr3_aa: CASSFSGFYEQYF
v_call: TRBV11-2
d_call: NA
clone_size: few
j_call: TRBJ2-7

cdr3_nt: TGTGCCAGCAGTTGGTACGGAAAGAACACTGAAGCTTTCTTT
cdr3_aa: CASSWYGKNTEAFF
v_call: TRBV6-5
d_call: NA
clone_size: NA
j_call: TRBJ1-1

cdr3_nt: TGTGCCACCAGTGATTACAGGAGCAATCAGCCCCAGCATTTT
cdr3_aa: CATSDYRSNQPQHF
v_call: TRBV24-1
d_call: NA
clone_size: few
j_call: TRBJ1-5

cdr3_nt: TGCAGCGTTTGGTTTAAGGGGAACACCGGGGAGCTGTTTTTT
cdr3_aa: CSVWFKGNTGELFF
v_call: TRBV29-1
d_call: NA
clone_size: NA
j_call: TRBJ2-2

cdr3_nt: TGTGCCAGCAGCTTGGACTGGTCCAGAACCACAGATACGCAGTATTTT
cdr3_aa: CASSLDWSRTTDTQYF
v_call: TRBV5-5
d_call: NA
clone_size: few
j_call: TRBJ2-3

cdr3_nt: TGTGCCAGCAGTCACGGGGGAGAGCAGTACTTC
cdr3_aa: CASSHGGEQYF
v_call: TRBV6-2/TRBV6-3
d_call: NA
clone_size: NA
j_call: TRBJ2-7

cdr3_nt: TGTGCCAGCAGCTTAGTTCACAGGGTGGGGGACACTGAAGCTTTCTTT
cdr3_aa: CASSLVHRVGDTEAFF
v_call: TRBV7-8
d_call: NA
clone_size: few
j_call: TRBJ1-1

cdr3_nt: TGTGCCAGCATCCCTGACGTACCGGGACTAGCTGGTGAGCAGTTCTTC
cdr3_aa: CASIPDVPGLAGEQFF
v_call: TRBV2
d_call: TRBD2
clone_size: few
j_call: TRBJ2-1

cdr3_nt: TGTGCCAGCAGCTTAGCACCGCCAGGGGGCTTGTTAGTGAACACTGAAGCTTTCTTT
cdr3_aa: CASSLAPPGGLLVNTEAFF
v_call: TRBV7-2
d_call: TRBD1
clone_size: NA
j_call: TRBJ1-1

cdr3_nt: TGCGCCAGCAGCCAAGTGGGGGGTTACTATGGCTACACCTTC
cdr3_aa: CASSQVGGYYGYTF
v_call: TRBV4-1
d_call: NA
clone_size: NA
j_call: TRBJ1-2

cdr3_nt: TGTGCCACCAGCAGAGATGGAGGGACCGACGAGTTGGATGAAAAACTGTTTTTT
cdr3_aa: CATSRDGGTDELDEKLFF
v_call: TRBV15
d_call: NA
clone_size: NA
j_call: TRBJ1-4

cdr3_nt: TGTGCCAGCAGCTCACAGGGATGGGAGACCCAGTACTTC
cdr3_aa: CASSSQGWETQYF
v_call: TRBV5-6
d_call: NA
clone_size: NA
j_call: TRBJ2-5

cdr3_nt: TGTGCCAGCAGTCTTAGCGGGGGGGCCAATGAGCAGTTCTTC
cdr3_aa: CASSLSGGANEQFF
v_call: TRBV12-3/TRBV12-4
d_call: TRBD2
clone_size: NA
j_call: TRBJ2-1

cdr3_nt: TGTGCCAGCAGCTTGGGACGGGACTTTCTAGCCAAAAACATTCAGTACTTC
cdr3_aa: CASSLGRDFLAKNIQYF
v_call: TRBV7-9
d_call: NA
clone_size: NA
j_call: TRBJ2-4

cdr3_nt: TGCGCCAGCAGCCCATTTGCAGGGGACGATAGCAATCAGCCCCAGCATTTT
cdr3_aa: CASSPFAGDDSNQPQHF
v_call: TRBV5-1
d_call: NA
clone_size: NA
j_call: TRBJ1-5

cdr3_nt: TGTGCCAGCAGTGAGGAATTAGGGTTCGGCGACAATGAGCAGTTCTTC
cdr3_aa: CASSEELGFGDNEQFF
v_call: TRBV25-1
d_call: NA
clone_size: few
j_call: TRBJ2-1

cdr3_nt: TGTGCCAGCAGTCCACGACCGACAGGGGGCAAGAGACAGCCCCAGCATTTT
cdr3_aa: CASSPRPTGGKRQPQHF
v_call: TRBV12-3/TRBV12-4
d_call: TRBD1
clone_size: NA
j_call: TRBJ1-5

cdr3_nt: TGTGCCAGCAGCTTAGCGGGGACAAGGGAGACCCAGTACTTC
cdr3_aa: CASSLAGTRETQYF
v_call: TRBV7-6
d_call: NA
clone_size: few
j_call: TRBJ2-5

cdr3_nt: TGTGCCAGCAGCTTAGCGCGGTCCACCAGCCAGGGGGGGGAGACCCAGTACTTC
cdr3_aa: CASSLARSTSQGGETQYF
v_call: TRBV7-6
d_call: NA
clone_size: NA
j_call: TRBJ2-5

cdr3_nt: TGTGCCAGCAGCCAACCCCAGGGCGAGCAGTACTTC
cdr3_aa: CASSQPQGEQYF
v_call: TRBV3-1
d_call: NA
clone_size: NA
j_call: TRBJ2-7

cdr3_nt: TGTGCCAGCAGTTTATCTCGACAGGCCTGGAGAGCTTTCTTT
cdr3_aa: CASSLSRQAWRAFF
v_call: TRBV27
d_call: NA
clone_size: NA
j_call: TRBJ1-1

cdr3_nt: TGTGCCAGCAGCCGTAGGACGGACCAAGAGACCCAGTACTTC
cdr3_aa: CASSRRTDQETQYF
v_call: TRBV2
d_call: NA
clone_size: NA
j_call: TRBJ2-5

cdr3_nt: TGTGCCACCAGTGCGGAAGGAAAGGACACTGAAGCTTTCTTT
cdr3_aa: CATSAEGKDTEAFF
v_call: TRBV24-1
d_call: NA
clone_size: NA
j_call: TRBJ1-1

cdr3_nt: TGTGCCAGCAGCGTAGGAGGGGTGGATACGCAGTATTTT
cdr3_aa: CASSVGGVDTQYF
v_call: TRBV9
d_call: NA
clone_size: NA
j_call: TRBJ2-3

cdr3_nt: TGCGCCAGCAGCTTTCTTTCACCGGCAAACACCATATATTTT
cdr3_aa: CASSFLSPANTIYF
v_call: TRBV5-1
d_call: NA
clone_size: few
j_call: TRBJ1-3

cdr3_nt: TGTGCCAGCAGTTTATATGGGGAGGGTCAGCCCCAGCATTTT
cdr3_aa: CASSLYGEGQPQHF
v_call: TRBV12-3/TRBV12-4
d_call: NA
clone_size: NA
j_call: TRBJ1-5

cdr3_nt: TGCAGTGACAGGCGGGGACCGACAAATCAGCCCCAGCATTTT
cdr3_aa: CSDRRGPTNQPQHF
v_call: TRBV20-1
d_call: NA
clone_size: once
j_call: TRBJ1-5

cdr3_nt: TGTGCCAGCAGCCAACTGTTTGGGAGCTCTGGAAACACCATATATTTT
cdr3_aa: CASSQLFGSSGNTIYF
v_call: TRBV3-1
d_call: NA
clone_size: NA
j_call: TRBJ1-3

cdr3_nt: TGTGCCACCAGCAGCGGGGAGGCGGCGGGAGAGACCCAGTACTTC
cdr3_aa: CATSSGEAAGETQYF
v_call: TRBV15
d_call: NA
clone_size: NA
j_call: TRBJ2-5

cdr3_nt: TGTGCCAGCAGTTCTATCGTAGGACAGCGATACGAGCAGTACTTC
cdr3_aa: CASSSIVGQRYEQYF
v_call: TRBV11-3
d_call: NA
clone_size: NA
j_call: TRBJ2-7

cdr3_nt: TGTGCCAGCAGTTTATGGGACGCAAGCATTCAGCCCCAGCATTTT
cdr3_aa: CASSLWDASIQPQHF
v_call: TRBV12-3/TRBV12-4
d_call: NA
clone_size: NA
j_call: TRBJ1-5

cdr3_nt: TGTGCCAGCAGTCTGTCCTGGTCAGCGGTACCCTACGAGCAGTACTTC
cdr3_aa: CASSLSWSAVPYEQYF
v_call: TRBV6-5
d_call: NA
clone_size: NA
j_call: TRBJ2-7

cdr3_nt: TGTGCCAGCAGCCCGAGGACAGGAACTACTGAAGCTTTCTTT
cdr3_aa: CASSPRTGTTEAFF
v_call: TRBV3-1
d_call: TRBD1
clone_size: few
j_call: TRBJ1-1

cdr3_nt: TGCAGTGCATACTCAGGGGCGAGCTCTGGAAACACCATATATTTT
cdr3_aa: CSAYSGASSGNTIYF
v_call: TRBV20-1
d_call: NA
clone_size: few
j_call: TRBJ1-3

cdr3_nt: TGTGCCAGCAGAAAGGAGAACACCGGGGAGCTGTTTTTT
cdr3_aa: CASRKENTGELFF
v_call: TRBV6-1
d_call: NA
clone_size: few
j_call: TRBJ2-2

cdr3_nt: TGTGCCAGCAGTTTGATCGCGGTCCCTTCTGGGGCCAACGTCCTGACTTTC
cdr3_aa: CASSLIAVPSGANVLTF
v_call: TRBV27
d_call: NA
clone_size: NA
j_call: TRBJ2-6

cdr3_nt: TGTGCCAGCAGCTTAGCGGTTGATCGACCAGAATTC
cdr3_aa: CASSLAVDRPEF
v_call: TRBV7-2
d_call: NA
clone_size: many
j_call: TRBJ2-5